This TCR beta chain was sequenced for a study of T cell clonality in common variable immunodeficiency. The study, taken as a whole, reports: Compared with controls, CVID subjects had fewer shared TCRbeta clones. Compared with healthy controls, CVID subjects showed increased TCRbeta clonality, mostly in about a third.

J lost 5 bases, V lost 3 bases, and 16 bases had no gene match. Germline V lookup: CDR1 DFQATT, CDR2 SNEGSKA (reference sequence). The CDR3 length is 17 residues. This clone was recorded many times. Its antigen is not identified. The sequence runs out 3 residues before the end of the CDR3; the remainder is reconstructed from the germline J gene. Caucasian heritage predominated among both patients and controls. Repertoires were generated with immunoSEQ multiplex PCR, while TCRdb's copy carries only in-frame clones and drops some. The sample lists approximately 30,000 clones, none appearing once, the ten largest making up 3.5% to 4%.

The chain uses TRBV20-1 and TRBJ1-2, with 9 positions matching TRBD1. This sequence originates from a person between 18 and 75 years old in good health. Sequenced input: peripheral blood mononuclear cells. This CDR3 is CSASDPLKRTGEYGYTF. The CDR3 bases that were read are TGCAGTGCTAGTGACCCACTAAAACGGACAGGGGAATATGGC.